These T cell receptor beta chains were read from a single sample in a study of spatial heterogeneity in lung cancer. TCRdb processed the 5' RACE reads anew with MiXCR; each CDR3 protein has one entry. The sample carries approximately 11,000 distinct CDR3 sequences, approximately 3.7% recorded once. The sample consisted of PBMCs, taken at surgery. The receptor set was obtained from a female donor with early-stage non-small cell lung cancer. Each CDR3 is given with its conserved first and last residue. D genes are given only for firm matches. Clone size, where shown, is once, few, many, or a class for clones that have expanded.

j_gene: TRBJ2-3
abundance: many
d_gene: TRBD1
v_gene: TRBV5-5
len: 14
CDR3aa: CASIMDRGTDTQYF
CDR3nt: TGTGCCAGCATTATGGACAGGGGGACAGATACGCAGTATTTT

j_gene: TRBJ2-7
abundance: many
d_gene: TRBD2
v_gene: TRBV29-1
len: 14
CDR3aa: CSVEGLAGAYEQYF
CDR3nt: TGCAGCGTTGAAGGGCTAGCGGGTGCCTACGAGCAGTACTTC

j_gene: TRBJ1-3
abundance: many
d_gene: -
v_gene: TRBV15
len: 17
CDR3aa: CATSRDSGLVTGNTIYF
CDR3nt: TGTGCCACCAGCAGAGATTCAGGGTTAGTCACTGGAAACACCATATATTTT

j_gene: TRBJ2-2
abundance: many
d_gene: TRBD2
v_gene: TRBV27
len: 16
CDR3aa: CASNPLGLTNTGELFF
CDR3nt: TGTGCCAGCAACCCTCTGGGACTAACGAACACCGGGGAGCTGTTTTTT

j_gene: TRBJ2-6
abundance: many
d_gene: -
v_gene: TRBV5-4
len: 14
CDR3aa: CASSLERGANVLTF
CDR3nt: TGTGCCAGCAGCTTGGAGAGGGGGGCCAACGTCCTGACTTTC

j_gene: TRBJ2-1
abundance: large
d_gene: -
v_gene: TRBV27
len: 12
CDR3aa: CASSSDMLGQFF
CDR3nt: TGTGCCAGCAGTTCAGACATGTTAGGGCAGTTCTTC

j_gene: TRBJ1-1
abundance: many
d_gene: -
v_gene: TRBV4-1
len: 13
CDR3aa: CASSPWTDGGAFF
CDR3nt: TGCGCCAGCAGCCCATGGACAGACGGGGGAGCTTTCTTT

j_gene: TRBJ2-3
abundance: many
d_gene: -
v_gene: TRBV15
len: 15
CDR3aa: CATSRDLAPTDTQYF
CDR3nt: TGTGCCACCAGCAGAGATCTGGCCCCCACAGATACGCAGTATTTT

j_gene: TRBJ1-2
abundance: -
d_gene: -
v_gene: TRBV4-3
len: 15
CDR3aa: CASSQESLGYYGYTF
CDR3nt: TGCGCCAGCAGCCAAGAAAGTCTCGGTTACTATGGCTACACCTTC

j_gene: TRBJ2-3
abundance: medium-sized
d_gene: TRBD1
v_gene: TRBV7-9
len: 15
CDR3aa: CASSSGQGATDTQYF
CDR3nt: TGTGCCAGCAGCTCCGGACAGGGCGCGACAGATACGCAGTATTTT

j_gene: TRBJ2-3
abundance: many
d_gene: TRBD1
v_gene: TRBV2
len: 15
CDR3aa: CASSEDRGTTDTQYF
CDR3nt: TGTGCCAGCAGTGAGGACAGGGGTACTACAGATACGCAGTATTTT

j_gene: TRBJ2-7
abundance: few
d_gene: TRBD1
v_gene: TRBV6-5
len: 20
CDR3aa: CASSYPEKGTEMSDAYEQYF
CDR3nt: TGTGCCAGCAGTTACCCCGAAAAGGGGACAGAGATGTCTGATGCCTACGAGCAGTACTTC

j_gene: TRBJ2-3
abundance: many
d_gene: -
v_gene: TRBV2
len: 15
CDR3aa: CASSPTSRGTDTQYF
CDR3nt: TGTGCCAGCAGCCCTACTAGCAGAGGCACAGATACGCAGTATTTT

j_gene: TRBJ2-2
abundance: many
d_gene: -
v_gene: TRBV12-3/TRBV12-4
len: 14
CDR3aa: CATRGAGATGELFF
CDR3nt: TGTGCCACTCGGGGCGCAGGGGCCACCGGGGAGCTGTTTTTT

j_gene: TRBJ2-7
abundance: many
d_gene: -
v_gene: TRBV12-3/TRBV12-4
len: 12
CDR3aa: CASKRGTYEQYF
CDR3nt: TGTGCCAGCAAGAGGGGTACCTACGAGCAGTACTTC

j_gene: TRBJ1-5
abundance: many
d_gene: TRBD1
v_gene: TRBV5-1
len: 16
CDR3aa: CASSLDGSGGHQPQHF
CDR3nt: TGCGCCAGCAGCTTGGACGGGTCAGGGGGACATCAGCCCCAGCATTTT

j_gene: TRBJ2-1
abundance: -
d_gene: TRBD1
v_gene: TRBV5-1
len: 15
CDR3aa: CASRSGDRVYNEQFF
CDR3nt: TGCGCCAGCAGGTCGGGGGACAGGGTTTACAATGAGCAGTTCTTC

j_gene: TRBJ2-1
abundance: many
d_gene: -
v_gene: TRBV14
len: 11
CDR3aa: CASSQGFEQFF
CDR3nt: TGTGCCAGCAGCCAGGGGTTCGAGCAGTTCTTC